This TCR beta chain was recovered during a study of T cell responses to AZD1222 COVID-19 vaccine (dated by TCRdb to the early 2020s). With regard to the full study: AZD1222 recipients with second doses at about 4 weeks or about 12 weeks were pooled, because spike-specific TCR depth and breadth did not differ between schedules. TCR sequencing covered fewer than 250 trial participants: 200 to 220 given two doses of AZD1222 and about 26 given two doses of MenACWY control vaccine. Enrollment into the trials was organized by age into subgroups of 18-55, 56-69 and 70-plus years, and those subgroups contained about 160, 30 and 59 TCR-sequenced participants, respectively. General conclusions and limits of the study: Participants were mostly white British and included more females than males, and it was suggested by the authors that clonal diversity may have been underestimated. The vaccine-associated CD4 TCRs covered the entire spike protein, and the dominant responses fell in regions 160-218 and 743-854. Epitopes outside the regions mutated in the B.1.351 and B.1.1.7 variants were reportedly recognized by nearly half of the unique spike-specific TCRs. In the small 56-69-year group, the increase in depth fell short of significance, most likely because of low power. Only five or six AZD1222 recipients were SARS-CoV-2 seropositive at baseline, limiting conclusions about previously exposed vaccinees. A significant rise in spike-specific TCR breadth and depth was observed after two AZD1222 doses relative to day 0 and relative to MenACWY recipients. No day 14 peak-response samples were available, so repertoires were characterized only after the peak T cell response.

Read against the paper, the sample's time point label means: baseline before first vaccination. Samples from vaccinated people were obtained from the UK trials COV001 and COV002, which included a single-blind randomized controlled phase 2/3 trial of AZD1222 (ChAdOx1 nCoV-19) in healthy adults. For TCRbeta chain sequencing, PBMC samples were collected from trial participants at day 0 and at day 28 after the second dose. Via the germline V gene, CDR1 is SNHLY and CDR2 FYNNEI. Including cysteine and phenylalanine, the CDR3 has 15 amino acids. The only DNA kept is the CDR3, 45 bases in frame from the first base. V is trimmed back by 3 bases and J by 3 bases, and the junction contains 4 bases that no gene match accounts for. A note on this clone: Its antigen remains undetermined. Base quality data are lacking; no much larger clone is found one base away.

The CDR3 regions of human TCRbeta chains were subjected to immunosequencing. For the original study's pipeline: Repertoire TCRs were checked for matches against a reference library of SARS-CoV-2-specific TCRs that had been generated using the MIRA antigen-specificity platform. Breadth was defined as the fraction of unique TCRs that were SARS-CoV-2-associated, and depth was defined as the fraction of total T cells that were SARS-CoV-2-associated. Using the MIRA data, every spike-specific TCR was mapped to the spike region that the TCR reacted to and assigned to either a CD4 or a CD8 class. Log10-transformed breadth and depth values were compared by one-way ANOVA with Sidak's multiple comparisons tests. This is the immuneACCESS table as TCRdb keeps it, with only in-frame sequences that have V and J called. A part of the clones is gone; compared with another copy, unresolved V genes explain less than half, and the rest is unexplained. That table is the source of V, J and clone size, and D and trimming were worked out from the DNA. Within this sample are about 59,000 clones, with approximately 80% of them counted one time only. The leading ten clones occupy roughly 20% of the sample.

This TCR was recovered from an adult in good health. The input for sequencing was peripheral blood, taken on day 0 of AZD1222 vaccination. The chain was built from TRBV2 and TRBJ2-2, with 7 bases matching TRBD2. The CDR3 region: CASSERERHTGELFF. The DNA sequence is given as TGTGCCAGCAGTGAGCGGGAGCGGCACACCGGGGAGCTGTTTTTT.